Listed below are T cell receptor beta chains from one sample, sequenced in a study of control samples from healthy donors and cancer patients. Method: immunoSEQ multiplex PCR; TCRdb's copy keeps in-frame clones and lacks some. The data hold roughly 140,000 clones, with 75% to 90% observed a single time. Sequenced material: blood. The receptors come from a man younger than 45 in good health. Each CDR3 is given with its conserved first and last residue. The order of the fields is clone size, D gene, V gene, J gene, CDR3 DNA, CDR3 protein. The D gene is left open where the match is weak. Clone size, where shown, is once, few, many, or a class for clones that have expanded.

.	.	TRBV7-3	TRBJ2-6	TGTGCCAGCAGCCCAGAAGGGAGCTCTGGGGCCAACGTCCTGACTTTC	CASSPEGSSGANVLTF
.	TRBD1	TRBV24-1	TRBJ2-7	TGTGCCACCAGTGACCCGAGGACAGGGACCTACGAGCAGTACTTC	CATSDPRTGTYEQYF
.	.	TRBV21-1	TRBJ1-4	TGTGCCAGCAGAAACCGGGACATGGTAGGTGAAAAACTGTTTTTT	CASRNRDMVGEKLFF
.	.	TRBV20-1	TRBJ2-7	TGCAGTGCCCGCGGGACGTTCGAGCAGTACTTC	CSARGTFEQYF
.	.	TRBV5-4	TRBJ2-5	TGTGCCAGCAGCTTGGTTGGGGAGACCCAGTACTTC	CASSLVGETQYF
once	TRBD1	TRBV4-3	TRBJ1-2	TGCGCCAGCAGCCCCACCGGGACAGGGGCATCATATGGCTACACCTTC	CASSPTGTGASYGYTF
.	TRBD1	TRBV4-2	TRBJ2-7	TGTGCCAGCAGCGCAAACAGGGGCGAGCAGTACTTC	CASSANRGEQYF
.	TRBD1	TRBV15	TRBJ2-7	TGTGCCACCAGCAGAAGCAGGGGGCCCCACGAGCAGTACTTC	CATSRSRGPHEQYF
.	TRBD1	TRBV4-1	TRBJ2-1	TGCGCCAGCAGCCTCCTAGCCCGGGCAGGGGGTAACAATGAGCAGTTCTTC	CASSLLARAGGNNEQFF
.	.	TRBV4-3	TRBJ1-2	TGCGCCAGCAGCCAAGCAGCGAGGACTGGTTACACCTTC	CASSQAARTGYTF
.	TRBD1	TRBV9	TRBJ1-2	TGTGCCAGCAGCGAAGAGACAGGGGGAGATGGCTACACCTTC	CASSEETGGDGYTF
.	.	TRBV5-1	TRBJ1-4	TGCGCCAGCAGCTTGCGGGGGGGAGCAACTAATGAAAAACTGTTTTTT	CASSLRGGATNEKLFF
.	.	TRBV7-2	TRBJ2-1	TGTGCCAGCAGCCCCAGGGCCTCCTGGGCCTACAATGAGCAGTTCTTC	CASSPRASWAYNEQFF
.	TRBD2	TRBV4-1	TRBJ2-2	TGCGCCAGCAGCCAAGATATCGGGGAGACTAGCGCAACCGGGGAGCTGTTTTTT	CASSQDIGETSATGELFF
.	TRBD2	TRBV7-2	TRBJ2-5	TGTGCCAGCAGCCCGGGGGGGTTAGAGACCCAGTACTTC	CASSPGGLETQYF
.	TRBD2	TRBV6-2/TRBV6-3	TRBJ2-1	TGTGCCAGCAGTTACTTGACTAGCGGGAGTGAGCAGTTCTTC	CASSYLTSGSEQFF
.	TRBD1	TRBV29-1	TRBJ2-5	TGCAGCGTTGAAGCTCCGGACAGGGTGGGACCAGAGACCCAGTACTTC	CSVEAPDRVGPETQYF
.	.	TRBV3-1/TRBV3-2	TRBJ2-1	TGTGCCAGCAGTCGGACTACACAATTCGACTACAATGAGCAGTTCTTC	CASSRTTQFDYNEQFF
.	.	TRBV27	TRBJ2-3	TGTGCCAGCAGTTTCGGACTGAGCACAGATACGCAGTATTTT	CASSFGLSTDTQYF
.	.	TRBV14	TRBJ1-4	TGTGCCAGCAGCCAAGTTCGGGCCGCCGGGAATGAAAAACTGTTTTTT	CASSQVRAAGNEKLFF
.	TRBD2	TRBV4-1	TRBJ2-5	TGCGCCAGCAGCCAAGAATGGGCTAGCGGGAGTCAGCGAGAGACCCAGTACTTC	CASSQEWASGSQRETQYF
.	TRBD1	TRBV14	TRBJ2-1	TGTGCCAGCAGCGGGTACACCGGGACAGCCTACAATGAGCAGTTCTTC	CASSGYTGTAYNEQFF
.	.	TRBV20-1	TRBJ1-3	TGCAGTGCTAGTCAGGGCTCTGGAAACACCATATATTTT	CSASQGSGNTIYF
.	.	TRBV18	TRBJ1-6	TGTGCCAGCTCAACGGGGCAGCCCAGGCATTCACCCCTCCACTTT	CASSTGQPRHSPLHF
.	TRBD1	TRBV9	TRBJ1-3	TGTGCCAGCAGCGTAGTGGGACAGCCAGGAAACACCATATATTTT	CASSVVGQPGNTIYF
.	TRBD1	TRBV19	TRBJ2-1	TGTGCCAGTAGCGACACCGGGACAGACTACAATGAGCAGTTCTTC	CASSDTGTDYNEQFF
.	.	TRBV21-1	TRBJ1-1	TGTGCCAGCAGCAAAGGAGGACAGGGTCCCACTGAAGCTTTCTTT	CASSKGGQGPTEAFF
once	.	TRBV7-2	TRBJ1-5	TGTGCCAGCAGCTTAGGGCTGACCGATGGCAATCAGCCCCAGCATTTT	CASSLGLTDGNQPQHF
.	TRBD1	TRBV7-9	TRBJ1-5	TGTGCCAGCAGCTCATTTAACAGGGGGAGGAATCAGCCCCAGCATTTT	CASSSFNRGRNQPQHF
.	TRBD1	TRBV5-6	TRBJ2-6	TGTGCCAGCAATGCCGTAGGGGGCAACTCTGGGGCCAACGTCCTGACTTTC	CASNAVGGNSGANVLTF
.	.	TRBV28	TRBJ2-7	TGTGCCAGCAGTGGGCAGGGAATTGACGAGCAGTACTTC	CASSGQGIDEQYF
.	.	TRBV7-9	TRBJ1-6	TGTGCCAGCAGCTTAGGGGACCCCCTCCACTTT	CASSLGDPLHF
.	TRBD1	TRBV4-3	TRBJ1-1	TGCGCCAGCAGCCAAGGAACAGGGGTTGGCACTGAAGCTTTCTTT	CASSQGTGVGTEAFF
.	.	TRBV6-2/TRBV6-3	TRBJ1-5	TGTGCCAGCAGTTACGAGGGGCTCTGGAATCAGCCCCAGCATTTT	CASSYEGLWNQPQHF
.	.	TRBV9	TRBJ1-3	TGTGCCAGCAGCGTAGAGGTCCGGGCCACCTCTGGAAACACCATATATTTT	CASSVEVRATSGNTIYF
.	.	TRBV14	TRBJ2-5	TGTGCCAGCAGCGCGCGGGGTAGGGCCCAGTACTTC	CASSARGRAQYF
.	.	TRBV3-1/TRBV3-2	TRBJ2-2	TGTGCCAGCAGCCGCGGGGTCTTTGCGAACACCGGGGAGCTGTTTTTT	CASSRGVFANTGELFF
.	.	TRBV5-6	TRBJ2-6	TGTGCCAGCAGCTTTTCCAGGGGTTGGGCTGGGGCCAACGTCCTGACTTTC	CASSFSRGWAGANVLTF
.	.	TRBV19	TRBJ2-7	TGTGCCAGTCGAGATAGGAGCGGAAGGTACGAGCAGTACTTC	CASRDRSGRYEQYF
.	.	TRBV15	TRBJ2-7	TGTGCCACCAGCAGAGATAGCCAGGACGAGCAGTACTTC	CATSRDSQDEQYF
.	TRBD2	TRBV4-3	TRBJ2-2	TGCGCCAGCAGCCAAGATAACGGGGGGGCCGGCGGGGAGCTGTTTTTT	CASSQDNGGAGGELFF
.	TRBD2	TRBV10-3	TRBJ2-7	TGTGCCACCTTCCGGACTAGCGGGGGAGCCTTCTACGAGCAGTACTTC	CATFRTSGGAFYEQYF
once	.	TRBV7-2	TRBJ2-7	TGTGCCAGCAGCCAAGAGGCGACAGCGTATTCCTACGAGCAGTACTTC	CASSQEATAYSYEQYF
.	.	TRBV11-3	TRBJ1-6	TGTGCCAGCAGCTTACGGCGGGGTTCGAATTCACCCCTCCACTTT	CASSLRRGSNSPLHF
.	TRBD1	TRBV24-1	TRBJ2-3	TGTGCCACCAGTGACTCGGACAGGCTAACACTACCAGATACGCAGTATTTT	CATSDSDRLTLPDTQYF
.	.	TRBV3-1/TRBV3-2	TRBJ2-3	TGTGCCAGCAGCCAGGGCAGTTCTAGCACAGATACGCAGTATTTT	CASSQGSSSTDTQYF
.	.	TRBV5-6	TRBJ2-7	TGTGCCAGCAGCTTGCAGGGGACGGCCGAGCAGTACTTC	CASSLQGTAEQYF
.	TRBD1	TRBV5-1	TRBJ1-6	TGCGCCAGCAGCTTGGAGGCCAGGGGGTTTGGGAATTCACCCCTCCACTTT	CASSLEARGFGNSPLHF
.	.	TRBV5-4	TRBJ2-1	TGTGCCAGCAGCTTAGGTACGAAGCCCCCCTACAATGAGCAGTTCTTC	CASSLGTKPPYNEQFF
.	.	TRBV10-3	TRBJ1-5	TGTGCCGTCCGGTCAGATTATAGCAATCAGCCCCAGCATTTT	CAVRSDYSNQPQHF
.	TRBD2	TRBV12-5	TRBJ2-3	TGTGCTAGTGGTTTGGTAGTGGGTAGCGGGGGCACAGATACGCAGTATTTT	CASGLVVGSGGTDTQYF
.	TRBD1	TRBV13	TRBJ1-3	TGTGCCAGCAGCCTCCGACAGGGAAGAAACACCATATATTTT	CASSLRQGRNTIYF